The 2 T cell receptor beta chains given below trace back to one sample, sequenced in a study of T cell changes during pregnancy in multiple sclerosis. The table came from immunoSEQ multiplex PCR; TCRdb's copy has only in-frame clones and leaves some out. The table records 100,000 or so clones, 80% to 95% of them present only once. The input for sequencing was peripheral blood, taken after pregnancy. The receptors stem from a female donor with multiple sclerosis, enrolled in a pregnancy study.

The chain carries TRBV6-5 and TRBJ1-1; 8 nucleotides align to TRBD1. V dropped 6 bases and J dropped 2; count of bases not matched to a gene: 5. Per germline, CDR1 MNHEY and CDR2 SVGAGI. The CDR3 sequence is 14 residues long. The CDR3 here is CASSSGTGNTEAFF. The CDR3 bases are TGTGCCAGCAGCTCCGGGACAGGTAACACTGAAGCTTTCTTT.

The genes are TRBV28 and TRBJ2-1; 7 bases are a match to TRBD2. This CDR3 is 16 amino acids long. Per germline, CDR1 MDHEN and CDR2 SYDVKM. J lost 7 bases, V lost 8 bases, and 17 bases had no gene match. Here the CDR3 reads CASFAGEIAGPNEQFF. In DNA, the CDR3 is TGTGCCAGCTTCGCGGGAGAAATTGCTGGGCCTAATGAGCAGTTCTTC.